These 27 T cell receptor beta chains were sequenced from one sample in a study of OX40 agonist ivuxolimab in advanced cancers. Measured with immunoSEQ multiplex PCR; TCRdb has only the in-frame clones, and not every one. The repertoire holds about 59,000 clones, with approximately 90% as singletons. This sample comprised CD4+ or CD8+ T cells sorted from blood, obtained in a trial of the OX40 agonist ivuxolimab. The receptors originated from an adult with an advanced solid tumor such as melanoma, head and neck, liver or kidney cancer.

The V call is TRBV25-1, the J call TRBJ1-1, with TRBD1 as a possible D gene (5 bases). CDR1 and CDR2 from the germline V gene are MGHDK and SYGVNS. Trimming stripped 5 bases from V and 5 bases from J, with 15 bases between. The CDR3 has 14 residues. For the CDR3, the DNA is TGTGCCAGCAGTACCCGGGGCCGAAGAACTGAAGCTTTCTTT. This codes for CASSTRGRRTEAFF.

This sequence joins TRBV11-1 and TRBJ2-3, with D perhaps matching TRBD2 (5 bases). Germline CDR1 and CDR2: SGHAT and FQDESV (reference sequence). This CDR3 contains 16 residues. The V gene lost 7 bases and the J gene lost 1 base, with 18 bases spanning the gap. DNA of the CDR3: TGTGCCAGCATGGCCCCCACTACCGGGGGCACAGATACGCAGTATTTT. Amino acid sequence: CASMAPTTGGTDTQYF.

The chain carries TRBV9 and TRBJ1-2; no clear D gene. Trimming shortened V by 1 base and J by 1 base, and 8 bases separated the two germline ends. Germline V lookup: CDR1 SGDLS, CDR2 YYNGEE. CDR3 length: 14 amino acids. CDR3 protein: CASSVKDINYGYTF. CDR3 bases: TGTGCCAGCAGCGTAAAAGACATTAACTATGGCTACACCTTC.

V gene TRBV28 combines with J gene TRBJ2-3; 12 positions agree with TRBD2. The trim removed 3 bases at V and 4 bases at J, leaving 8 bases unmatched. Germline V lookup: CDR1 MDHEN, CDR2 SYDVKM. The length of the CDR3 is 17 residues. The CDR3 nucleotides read TGTGCCAGCAGTTTCCGACTAGCGGGAGTTCGCCCAGATACGCAGTATTTT. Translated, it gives CASSFRLAGVRPDTQYF.

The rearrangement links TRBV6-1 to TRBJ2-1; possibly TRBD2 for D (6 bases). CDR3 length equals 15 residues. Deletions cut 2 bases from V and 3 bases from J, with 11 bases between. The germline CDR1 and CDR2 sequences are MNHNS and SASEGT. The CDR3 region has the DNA TGTGCCAGCAGTGAACCGGGAGAGGGCTACAATGAGCAGTTCTTC. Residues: CASSEPGEGYNEQFF.

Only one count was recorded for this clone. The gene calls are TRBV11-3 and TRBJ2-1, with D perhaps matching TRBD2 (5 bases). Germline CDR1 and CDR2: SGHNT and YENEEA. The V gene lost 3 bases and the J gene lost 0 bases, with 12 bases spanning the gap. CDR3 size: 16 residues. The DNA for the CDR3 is TGTGCCAGCAGCTTTGAAGGAACTAGCTCCTACAATGAGCAGTTCTTC. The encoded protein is CASSFEGTSSYNEQFF.

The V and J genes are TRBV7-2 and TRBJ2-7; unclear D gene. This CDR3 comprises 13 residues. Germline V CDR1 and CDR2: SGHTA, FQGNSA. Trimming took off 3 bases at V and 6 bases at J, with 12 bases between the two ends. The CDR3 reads CASSFAETGEQYF. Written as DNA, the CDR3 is TGTGCCAGCAGCTTTGCAGAAACGGGCGAGCAGTACTTC.

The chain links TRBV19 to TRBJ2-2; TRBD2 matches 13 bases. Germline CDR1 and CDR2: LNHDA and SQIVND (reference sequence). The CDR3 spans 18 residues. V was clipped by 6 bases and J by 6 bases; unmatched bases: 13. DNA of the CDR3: TGTGCCAGTAGAATGGGACTAGCGGGGTCCCCGCGGGCCGGGGAGCTGTTTTTT. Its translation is CASRMGLAGSPRAGELFF.

CDR3 residues: CASIWSRAENIQYF. The CDR3 region has the DNA TGTGCCAGCATTTGGAGCAGGGCAGAAAACATTCAGTACTTC. The chain has TRBV2 and TRBJ2-4, with D perhaps TRBD1 (5 bases). The CDR3 extends over 14 amino acids. Germline V CDR1 and CDR2: SNHLY, FYNNEI. Trimming removed 7 bases from V and 5 bases from J, with 15 bases in between.

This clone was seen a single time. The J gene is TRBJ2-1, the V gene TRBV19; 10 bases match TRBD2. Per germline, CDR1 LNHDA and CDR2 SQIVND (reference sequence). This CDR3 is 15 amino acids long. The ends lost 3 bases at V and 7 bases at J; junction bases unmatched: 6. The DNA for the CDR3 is TGTGCCAGTAGTATTTCAGCGGGAGGGTATAATGAGCAGTTCTTC. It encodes CASSISAGGYNEQFF.

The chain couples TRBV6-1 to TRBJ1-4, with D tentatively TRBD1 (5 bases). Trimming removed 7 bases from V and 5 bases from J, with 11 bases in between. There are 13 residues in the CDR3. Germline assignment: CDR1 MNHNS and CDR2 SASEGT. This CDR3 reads CASTGAENEKLFF. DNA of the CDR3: TGTGCCAGCACTGGGGCCGAGAATGAAAAACTGTTTTTT.

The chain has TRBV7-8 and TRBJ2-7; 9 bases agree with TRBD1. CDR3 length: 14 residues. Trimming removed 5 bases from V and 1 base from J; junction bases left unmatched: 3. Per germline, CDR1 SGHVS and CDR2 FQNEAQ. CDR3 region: CASSPTGGSYEQYF. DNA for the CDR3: TGTGCCAGCAGCCCGACAGGGGGGTCCTACGAGCAGTACTTC.

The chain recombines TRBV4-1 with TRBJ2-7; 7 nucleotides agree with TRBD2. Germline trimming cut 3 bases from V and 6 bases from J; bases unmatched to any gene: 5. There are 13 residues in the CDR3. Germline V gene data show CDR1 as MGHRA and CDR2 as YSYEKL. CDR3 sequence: CASSHGRSGEQYF. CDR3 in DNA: TGCGCCAGCAGCCACGGGAGGTCAGGCGAGCAGTACTTC.

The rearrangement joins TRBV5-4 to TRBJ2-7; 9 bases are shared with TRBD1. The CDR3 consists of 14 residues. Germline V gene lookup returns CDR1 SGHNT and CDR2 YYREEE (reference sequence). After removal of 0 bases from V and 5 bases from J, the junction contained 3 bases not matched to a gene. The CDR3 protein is CASSLDRGRNEQYF. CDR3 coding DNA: TGTGCCAGCAGCTTGGACAGGGGGCGGAACGAGCAGTACTTC.

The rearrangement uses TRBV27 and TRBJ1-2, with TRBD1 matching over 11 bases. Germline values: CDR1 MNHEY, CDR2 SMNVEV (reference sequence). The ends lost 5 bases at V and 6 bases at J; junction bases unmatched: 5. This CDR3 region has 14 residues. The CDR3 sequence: CASSRGQGAHGYTF. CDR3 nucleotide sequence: TGTGCCAGCAGTCGCGGACAGGGGGCGCATGGCTACACCTTC.

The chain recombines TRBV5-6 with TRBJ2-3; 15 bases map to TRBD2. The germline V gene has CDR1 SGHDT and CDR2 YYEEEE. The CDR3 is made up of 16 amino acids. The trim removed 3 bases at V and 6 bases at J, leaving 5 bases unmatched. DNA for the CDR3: TGTGCCAGCAGCTCGGGACTAGCGGGAGGAGGGGATACGCAGTATTTT. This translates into CASSSGLAGGGDTQYF.

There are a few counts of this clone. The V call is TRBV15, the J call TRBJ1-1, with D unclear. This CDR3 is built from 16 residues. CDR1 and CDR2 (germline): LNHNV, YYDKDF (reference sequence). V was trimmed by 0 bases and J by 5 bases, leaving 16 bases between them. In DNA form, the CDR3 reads TGTGCCACCAGCAGAGATCTAAGGGTTGGGAGAACTGAAGCTTTCTTT. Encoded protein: CATSRDLRVGRTEAFF. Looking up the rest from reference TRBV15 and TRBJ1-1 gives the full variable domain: DAMVIQNPRYQVTQFGKPVTLSCSQTLNHNVMYWYQQKSSQAPKLLFHYYDKDFNNEADTPDNFQSRRPNTSFCFLDIRSPGLGDTAMYLCATSRDLRVGRTEAFFGQGTRLTVV.

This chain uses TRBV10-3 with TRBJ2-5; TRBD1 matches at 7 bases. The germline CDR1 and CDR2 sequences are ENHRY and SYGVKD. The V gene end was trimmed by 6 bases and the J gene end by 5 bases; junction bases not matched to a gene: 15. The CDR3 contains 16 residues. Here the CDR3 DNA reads TGTGCCATCAGACTAGGGACAGAATACAACTCGGAGACCCAGTACTTC. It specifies CAIRLGTEYNSETQYF.

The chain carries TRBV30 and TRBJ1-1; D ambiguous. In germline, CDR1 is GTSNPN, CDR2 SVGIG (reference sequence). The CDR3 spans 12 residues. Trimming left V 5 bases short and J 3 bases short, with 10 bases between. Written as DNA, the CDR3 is TGTGCCTGGTCCACTGGGGACACTGAAGCTTTCTTT. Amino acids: CAWSTGDTEAFF.

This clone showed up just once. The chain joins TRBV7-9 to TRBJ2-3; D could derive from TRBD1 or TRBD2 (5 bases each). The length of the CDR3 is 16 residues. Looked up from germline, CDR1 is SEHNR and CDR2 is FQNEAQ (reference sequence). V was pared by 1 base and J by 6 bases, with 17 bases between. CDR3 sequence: CASSLVSGKGWDTQYF. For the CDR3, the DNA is TGTGCCAGCAGCTTAGTTTCCGGGAAGGGGTGGGATACGCAGTATTTT.

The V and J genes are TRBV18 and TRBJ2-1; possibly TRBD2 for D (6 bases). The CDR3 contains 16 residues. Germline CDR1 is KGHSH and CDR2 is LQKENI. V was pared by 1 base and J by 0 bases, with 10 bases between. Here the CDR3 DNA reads TGTGCCAGCTCACCACTAGCGGACTTCTCCTACAATGAGCAGTTCTTC. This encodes CASSPLADFSYNEQFF.

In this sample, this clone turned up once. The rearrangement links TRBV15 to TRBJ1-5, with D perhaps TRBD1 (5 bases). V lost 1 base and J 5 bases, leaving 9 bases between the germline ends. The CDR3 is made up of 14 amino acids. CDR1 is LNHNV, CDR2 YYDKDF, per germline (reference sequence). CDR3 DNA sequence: TGTGCCACCAGCAGAGGAGACAGCGATCAGCCCCAGCATTTT. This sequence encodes CATSRGDSDQPQHF.

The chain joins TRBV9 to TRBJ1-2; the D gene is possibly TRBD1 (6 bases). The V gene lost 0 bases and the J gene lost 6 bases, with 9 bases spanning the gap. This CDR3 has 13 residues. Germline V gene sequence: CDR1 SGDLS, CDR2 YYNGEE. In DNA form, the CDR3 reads TGTGCCAGCAGCGTAGTGAACAGGGATGGCTACACCTTC. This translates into CASSVVNRDGYTF. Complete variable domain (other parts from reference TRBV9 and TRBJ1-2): DSGVTQTPKHLITATGQRVTLRCSPRSGDLSVYWYQQSLDQGLQFLIQYYNGEERAKGNILERFSAQQFPDLHSELNLSSLELGDSALYFCASSVVNRDGYTFGSGTRLTVV.

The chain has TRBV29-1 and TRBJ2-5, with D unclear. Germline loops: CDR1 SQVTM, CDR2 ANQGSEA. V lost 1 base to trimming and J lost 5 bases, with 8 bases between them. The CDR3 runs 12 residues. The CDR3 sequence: CSVEAIGETQYF. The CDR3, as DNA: TGCAGCGTTGAAGCAATCGGGGAGACCCAGTACTTC. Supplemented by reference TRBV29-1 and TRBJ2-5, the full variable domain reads SAVISQKPSRDICQRGTSLTIQCQVDSQVTMMFWYRQQPGQSLTLIATANQGSEATYESGFVIDKFPISRPNLTFSTLTVSNMSPEDSSIYLCSVEAIGETQYFGPGTRLLVL.

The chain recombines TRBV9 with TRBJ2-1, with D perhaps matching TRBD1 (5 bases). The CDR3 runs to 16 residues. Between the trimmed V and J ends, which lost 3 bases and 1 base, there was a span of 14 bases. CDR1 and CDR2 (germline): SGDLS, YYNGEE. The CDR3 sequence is CASSADTLISYNEQFF. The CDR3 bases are TGTGCCAGCAGCGCGGACACGTTAATTTCCTACAATGAGCAGTTCTTC.

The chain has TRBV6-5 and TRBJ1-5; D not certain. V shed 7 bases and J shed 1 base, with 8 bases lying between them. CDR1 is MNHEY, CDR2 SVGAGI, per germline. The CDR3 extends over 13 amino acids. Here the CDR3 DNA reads TGTGCCAGCATGGGCGGAAGCAATCAGCCCCAGCATTTT. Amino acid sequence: CASMGGSNQPQHF.

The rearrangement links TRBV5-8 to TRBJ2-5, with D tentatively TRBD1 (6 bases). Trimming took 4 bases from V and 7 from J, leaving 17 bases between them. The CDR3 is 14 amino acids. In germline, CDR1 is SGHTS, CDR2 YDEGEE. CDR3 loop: CASSLRTDSGTQYF. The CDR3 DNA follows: TGTGCCAGCAGCCTCCGGACAGATTCGGGGACCCAGTACTTC. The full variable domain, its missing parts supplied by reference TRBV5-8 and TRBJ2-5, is EAGVTQSPTHLIKTRGQQATLRCSPISGHTSVYWYQQALGLGLQFLLWYDEGEERNRGNFPPRFSGRQFPNYSSELNVNALELEDSALYLCASSLRTDSGTQYFGPGTRLLVL.